These T cell receptor beta chains were read from a single sample in a study of OX40 agonist ivuxolimab in advanced cancers. Produced via immunoSEQ multiplex PCR; TCRdb's table is partial and in-frame only. The sample consists of about 61,000 clones, approximately 92% of them appearing once. The starting material was CD4+ or CD8+ T cells sorted from blood, obtained in a trial of the OX40 agonist ivuxolimab. These receptors came from an adult with an advanced solid tumor such as melanoma, head and neck, liver or kidney cancer. CDR3s include the opening cysteine and the closing phenylalanine or tryptophan. The D gene is left open where the match is weak. Only part of the rows carry a size: once, few, many, or a class if the clone is expanded.

d_call,clone_size,j_call,v_call,cdr3_aa,cdr3_nt
NA,NA,TRBJ2-7,TRBV7-2,CASSPGWRKYEQYF,TGTGCCAGCAGCCCAGGGTGGCGGAAGTACGAGCAGTACTTC
NA,few,TRBJ1-1,TRBV30,CAWERGPTEAFF,TGTGCCTGGGAACGGGGGCCCACTGAAGCTTTCTTT
NA,NA,TRBJ1-3,TRBV6-1,CASSEARRATTIYF,TGTGCCAGCAGTGAAGCACGGAGGGCGACCACCATATATTTT
TRBD2,NA,TRBJ2-3,TRBV5-4,CASSLSGNGTTDTQYF,TGTGCCAGCAGCTTGAGCGGGAATGGGACCACAGATACGCAGTATTTT
TRBD2,NA,TRBJ2-1,TRBV27,CASSPGLVWHEQFF,TGTGCCAGCAGTCCCGGACTAGTTTGGCATGAGCAGTTCTTC
TRBD2,once,TRBJ2-1,TRBV7-6,CASSQGPAGGLDEQFF,TGTGCCAGCAGCCAAGGCCCAGCGGGAGGTCTCGATGAGCAGTTCTTC
NA,NA,TRBJ1-5,TRBV5-8,CASSYLTHASNQPQHF,TGTGCCAGCAGCTATCTGACACACGCTAGCAATCAGCCCCAGCATTTT
NA,NA,TRBJ2-7,TRBV28,CASSFSHEQYF,TGTGCCAGCAGTTTTAGCCACGAGCAGTACTTC
NA,once,TRBJ2-3,TRBV6-5,CASSPAGLPTDTQYF,TGTGCCAGCAGCCCAGCGGGCCTTCCCACAGATACGCAGTATTTT
NA,NA,TRBJ1-5,TRBV6-1,CASSEAPEYSNQPQHF,TGTGCCAGCAGTGAAGCCCCAGAGTATAGCAATCAGCCCCAGCATTTT
NA,NA,TRBJ2-3,TRBV5-5,CASMVGLGSRTDTQYF,TGTGCCAGCATGGTTGGATTAGGGTCCCGCACAGATACGCAGTATTTT
TRBD2,NA,TRBJ2-1,TRBV5-1,CASSLKATSGVNNEQFF,TGCGCCAGCAGCTTGAAAGCGACTAGCGGGGTTAACAATGAGCAGTTCTTC
NA,NA,TRBJ2-5,TRBV28,CASSFTPESVTQYF,TGTGCCAGCAGTTTTACCCCAGAATCAGTTACCCAGTACTTC
TRBD1,NA,TRBJ2-7,TRBV28,CASSFGTGDEQYF,TGTGCCAGCAGTTTTGGGACAGGGGACGAGCAGTACTTC
TRBD1,NA,TRBJ1-5,TRBV13,CASSLRGDAHQPQHF,TGTGCCAGCAGCCTCAGGGGGGATGCCCATCAGCCCCAGCATTTT
NA,NA,TRBJ2-3,TRBV6-5,CASSAGLWADTQYF,TGTGCCAGCAGCGCCGGACTCTGGGCAGATACGCAGTATTTT
NA,NA,TRBJ1-6,TRBV30,CAWNRGVDNSPLHF,TGTGCCTGGAACAGAGGGGTCGATAATTCACCCCTCCACTTT
NA,NA,TRBJ2-1,TRBV6-6,CATNLGAVEQFF,TGTGCCACCAACCTAGGGGCCGTTGAGCAGTTCTTC
TRBD1,medium-sized,TRBJ2-7,TRBV4-2,CASSPGGEQYF,TGTGCCAGCAGCCCAGGGGGCGAGCAGTACTTC
NA,NA,TRBJ2-3,TRBV9,CASKEGRVTDTQYF,TGTGCCAGCAAGGAGGGGCGGGTCACAGATACGCAGTATTTT
NA,NA,TRBJ2-1,TRBV6-4,CASSETGGGYNEQFF,TGTGCCAGCAGCGAGACAGGAGGGGGATACAATGAGCAGTTCTTC
NA,NA,TRBJ2-1,TRBV7-9,CASSSTQSSYNEQFF,TGTGCCAGCAGCTCTACTCAGAGCTCCTACAATGAGCAGTTCTTC
NA,NA,TRBJ1-5,TRBV4-3,CASSQVRGDHQPQHF,TGCGCCAGCAGCCAAGTGAGAGGGGATCATCAGCCCCAGCATTTT
NA,NA,TRBJ2-1,TRBV6-6,CASSWSEGRNEQFF,TGTGCCAGCAGCTGGTCGGAGGGGAGGAATGAGCAGTTCTTC
NA,NA,TRBJ1-1,TRBV9,CASSVYAAMNTEAFF,TGTGCCAGCAGCGTTTATGCAGCCATGAACACTGAAGCTTTCTTT
NA,NA,TRBJ2-3,TRBV11-2,CASSWLDTQYF,TGTGCCAGCAGCTGGCTCGATACGCAGTATTTT
NA,NA,TRBJ2-5,TRBV27,CASSFLETQYF,NA
NA,NA,TRBJ2-1,TRBV5-4,CASSTGFNNEQFF,TGTGCCAGCAGCACCGGATTTAACAATGAGCAGTTCTTC
NA,NA,TRBJ2-7,TRBV6-5,CASSSFSSQGLYEQYF,TGTGCCAGCAGTTCTTTCTCGAGTCAGGGACTCTACGAGCAGTACTTC
TRBD2,NA,TRBJ2-4,TRBV9,CASSVAGGGNIQYF,TGTGCCAGCAGCGTCGCGGGCGGGGGGAACATTCAGTACTTC
TRBD1,once,TRBJ2-7,TRBV27,CASSPRQGPYEQYF,TGTGCCAGCAGTCCCCGACAGGGCCCATACGAGCAGTACTTC
NA,NA,TRBJ2-1,TRBV5-6,CASSLAPWEQFF,TGTGCCAGCAGCTTGGCCCCGTGGGAGCAGTTCTTC
TRBD1,NA,TRBJ1-4,TRBV6-1,CASRGRQGQSEKLFF,TGTGCCAGCAGGGGCCGACAGGGTCAAAGTGAAAAACTGTTTTTT
TRBD1,few,TRBJ1-2,TRBV5-1,CASSPLRGRYTF,TGCGCCAGCAGCCCCCTAAGGGGGCGCTACACCTTC
NA,NA,TRBJ2-7,TRBV7-8,CASSLVVRGEQYF,TGTGCCAGCAGCTTAGTCGTTAGGGGCGAGCAGTACTTC
NA,NA,TRBJ2-3,TRBV4-1,CASSQDSSRTDTQYF,TGCGCCAGCAGCCAAGATTCGTCCCGTACAGATACGCAGTATTTT
NA,once,TRBJ2-2,TRBV15,CATADSRGTGELFF,TGTGCCACCGCAGATTCTCGGGGCACCGGGGAGCTGTTTTTT
TRBD2,NA,TRBJ2-2,TRBV2,CASSATLPGAGGDGELFF,TGTGCCAGCAGTGCTACCCTCCCCGGTGCGGGGGGTGACGGGGAGCTGTTTTTT
TRBD1,NA,TRBJ1-1,TRBV19,CASSTRGGVPNTEAFF,TGTGCCAGTAGTACCAGGGGGGGTGTTCCGAACACTGAAGCTTTCTTT
NA,NA,TRBJ1-2,TRBV27,CASSLGGSNYGYTF,TGTGCCAGCAGTTTGGGGGGAAGTAACTATGGCTACACCTTC
NA,NA,TRBJ1-1,TRBV18,CASSGQNTEAFF,TGTGCCAGCTCAGGACAGAACACTGAAGCTTTCTTT
NA,NA,TRBJ2-1,TRBV27,CASSLSLNSYNEQFF,TGTGCCAGCAGTTTATCGCTCAACTCCTACAATGAGCAGTTCTTC